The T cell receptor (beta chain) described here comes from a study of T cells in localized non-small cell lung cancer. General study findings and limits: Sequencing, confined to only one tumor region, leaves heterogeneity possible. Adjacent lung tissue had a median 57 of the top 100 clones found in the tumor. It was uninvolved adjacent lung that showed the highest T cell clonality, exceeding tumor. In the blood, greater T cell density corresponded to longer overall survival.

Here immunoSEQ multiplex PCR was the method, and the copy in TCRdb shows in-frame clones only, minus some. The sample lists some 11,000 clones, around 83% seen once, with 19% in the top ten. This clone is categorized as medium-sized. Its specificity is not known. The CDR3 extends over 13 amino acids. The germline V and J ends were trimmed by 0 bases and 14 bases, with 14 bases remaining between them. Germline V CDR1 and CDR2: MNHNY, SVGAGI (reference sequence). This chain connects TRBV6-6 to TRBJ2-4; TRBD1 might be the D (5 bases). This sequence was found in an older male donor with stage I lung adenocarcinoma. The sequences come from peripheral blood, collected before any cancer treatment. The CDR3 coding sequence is TGTGCCAGCAGTTACTCTGGGGCACAAGGAGAGTACTTC. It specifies CASSYSGAQGEYF.